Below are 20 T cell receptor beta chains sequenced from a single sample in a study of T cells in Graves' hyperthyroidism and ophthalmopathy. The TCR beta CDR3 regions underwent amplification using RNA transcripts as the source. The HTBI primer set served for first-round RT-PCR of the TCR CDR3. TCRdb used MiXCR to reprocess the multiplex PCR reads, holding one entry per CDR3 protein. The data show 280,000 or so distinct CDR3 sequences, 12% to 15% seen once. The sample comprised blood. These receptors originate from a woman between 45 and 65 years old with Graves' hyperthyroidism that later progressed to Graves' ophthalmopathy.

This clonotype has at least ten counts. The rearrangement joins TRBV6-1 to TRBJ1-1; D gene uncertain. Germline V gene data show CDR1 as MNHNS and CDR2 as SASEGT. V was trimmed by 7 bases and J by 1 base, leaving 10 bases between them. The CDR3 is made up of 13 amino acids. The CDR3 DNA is TGTGCCAGCACGAGGGTGCCGAACACTGAAGCTTTCTTT. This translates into CASTRVPNTEAFF.

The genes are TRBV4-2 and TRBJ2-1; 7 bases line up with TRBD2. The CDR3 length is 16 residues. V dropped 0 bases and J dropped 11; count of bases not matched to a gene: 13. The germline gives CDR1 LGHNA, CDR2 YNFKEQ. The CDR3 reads CASSQDPGRAGEQQFF. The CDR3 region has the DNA TGTGCCAGCAGCCAAGATCCGGGGAGGGCGGGCGAACAGCAGTTCTTC.

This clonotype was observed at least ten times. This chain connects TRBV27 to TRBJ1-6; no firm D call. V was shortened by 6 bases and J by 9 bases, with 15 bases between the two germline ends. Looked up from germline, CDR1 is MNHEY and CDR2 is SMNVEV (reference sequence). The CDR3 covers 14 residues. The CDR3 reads CASRTRSPSSPLHF. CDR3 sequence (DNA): TGTGCCAGCAGGACTAGGTCCCCCAGTTCACCCCTCCACTTT.

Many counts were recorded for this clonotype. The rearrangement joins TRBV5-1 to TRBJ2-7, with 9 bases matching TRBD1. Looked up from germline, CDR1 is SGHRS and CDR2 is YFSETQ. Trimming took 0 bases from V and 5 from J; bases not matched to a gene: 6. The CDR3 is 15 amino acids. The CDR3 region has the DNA TGCGCCAGCAGCTTGGGAGGGACAGGGCCAAACGAGCAGTACTTC. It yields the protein CASSLGGTGPNEQYF.

The CDR3 loop reads CASSFRTGVGAGELFF. CDR3 bases: TGTGCCAGCAGTTTTCGGACAGGGGTCGGCGCCGGGGAGCTGTTTTTT. The chain is built from TRBV27 and TRBJ2-2, with 9 bases that match TRBD1. Germline values: CDR1 MNHEY, CDR2 SMNVEV (reference sequence). CDR3 length: 16 residues. V trimming: 3 bases; J trimming: 6 bases; junction bases outside the gene matches: 8.

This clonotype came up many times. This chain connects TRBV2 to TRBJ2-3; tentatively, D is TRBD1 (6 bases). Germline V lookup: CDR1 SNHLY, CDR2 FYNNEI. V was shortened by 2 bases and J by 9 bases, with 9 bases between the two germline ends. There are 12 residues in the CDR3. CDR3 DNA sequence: TGTGCCAGCAGTGAACCCCAGGGGACGCAGTATTTT. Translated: CASSEPQGTQYF.

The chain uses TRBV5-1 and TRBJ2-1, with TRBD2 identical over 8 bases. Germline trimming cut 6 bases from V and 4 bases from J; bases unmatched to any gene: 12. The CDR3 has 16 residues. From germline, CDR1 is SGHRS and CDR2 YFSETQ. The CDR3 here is CASTGLGGGTYNEQFF. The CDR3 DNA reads TGCGCCAGCACGGGATTAGGCGGGGGGACTTACAATGAGCAGTTCTTC.

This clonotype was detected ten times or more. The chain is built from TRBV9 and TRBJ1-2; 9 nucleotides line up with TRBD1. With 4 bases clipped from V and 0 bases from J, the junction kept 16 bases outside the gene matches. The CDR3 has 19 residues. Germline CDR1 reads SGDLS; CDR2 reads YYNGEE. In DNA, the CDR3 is TGTGCCAGCAGCCCCTTCCTCGGACAGGGGCCAACCACTAACTATGGCTACACCTTC. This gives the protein CASSPFLGQGPTTNYGYTF.

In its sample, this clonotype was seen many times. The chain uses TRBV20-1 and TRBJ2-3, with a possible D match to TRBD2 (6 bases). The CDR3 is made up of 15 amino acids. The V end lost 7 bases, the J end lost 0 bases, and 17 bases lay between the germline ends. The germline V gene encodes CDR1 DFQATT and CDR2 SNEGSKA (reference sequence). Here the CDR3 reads CSEGGAGTSTDTQYF. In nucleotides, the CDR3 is TGCAGTGAAGGTGGTGCGGGAACTAGCACAGATACGCAGTATTTT.

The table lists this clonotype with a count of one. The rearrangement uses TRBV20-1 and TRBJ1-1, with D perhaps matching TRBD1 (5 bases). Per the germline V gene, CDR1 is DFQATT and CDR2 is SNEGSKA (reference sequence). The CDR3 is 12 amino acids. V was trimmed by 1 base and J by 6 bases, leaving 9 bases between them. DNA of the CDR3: TGCAGTGCTAGAGCCGGGGCTGCTGAAGCTTTCTTT. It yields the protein CSARAGAAEAFF.

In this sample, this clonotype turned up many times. CDR3 bases: TGTGCCAGCAGCTTTATGGCAGCGGGGTTCTACAATGAGCAGTTCTTC. This encodes CASSFMAAGFYNEQFF. The chain employs TRBV11-2 and TRBJ2-1; TRBD2 matches 7 bases. The CDR3 consists of 16 residues. Germline CDR1 SGHAT, CDR2 FQNNGV. V shed 3 bases, J shed 3 bases, and the junction held 8 bases outside the gene matches.

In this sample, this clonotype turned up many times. In DNA, the CDR3 is TGTGCCAGCAGTACCCCTTCGGACAGGGAAGACACTGAAGCTTTCTTT. Translated: CASSTPSDREDTEAFF. This sequence joins TRBV12-3 or TRBV12-4 and TRBJ1-1, with 8 bases that match TRBD1. This CDR3 has 16 residues. Trimming took 5 bases from V and 3 from J; bases not matched to a gene: 11.

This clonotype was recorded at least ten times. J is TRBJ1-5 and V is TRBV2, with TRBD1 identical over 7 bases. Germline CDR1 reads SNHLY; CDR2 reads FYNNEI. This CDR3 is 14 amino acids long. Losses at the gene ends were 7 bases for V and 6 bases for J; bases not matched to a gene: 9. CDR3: CASTTGIGGQPQHF. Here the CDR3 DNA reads TGTGCCAGCACGACAGGGATAGGTGGTCAGCCCCAGCATTTT.

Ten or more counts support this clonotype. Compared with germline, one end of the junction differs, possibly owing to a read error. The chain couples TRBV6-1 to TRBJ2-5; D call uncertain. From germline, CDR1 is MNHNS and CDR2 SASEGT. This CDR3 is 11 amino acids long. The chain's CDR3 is CASSPQGTQYF. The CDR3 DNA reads TGTGCCAGCAGCCCGCAAGGGACCCAGTACTTC.

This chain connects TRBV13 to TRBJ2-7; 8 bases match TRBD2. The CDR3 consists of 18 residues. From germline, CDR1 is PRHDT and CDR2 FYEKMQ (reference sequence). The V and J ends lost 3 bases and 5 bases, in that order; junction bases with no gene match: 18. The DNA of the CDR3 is TGTGCCAGCAGCTTCTTCTGGCGGGAGGAGCTAACCCTAGACGAGCAGTACTTC. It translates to CASSFFWREELTLDEQYF.

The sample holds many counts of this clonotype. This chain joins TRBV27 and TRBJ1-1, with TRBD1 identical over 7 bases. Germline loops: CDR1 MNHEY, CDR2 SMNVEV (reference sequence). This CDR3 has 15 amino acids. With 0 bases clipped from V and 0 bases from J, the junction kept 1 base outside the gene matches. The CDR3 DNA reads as TGTGCCAGCAGTTTATCGACAGGGATGAACACTGAAGCTTTCTTT. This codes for CASSLSTGMNTEAFF.

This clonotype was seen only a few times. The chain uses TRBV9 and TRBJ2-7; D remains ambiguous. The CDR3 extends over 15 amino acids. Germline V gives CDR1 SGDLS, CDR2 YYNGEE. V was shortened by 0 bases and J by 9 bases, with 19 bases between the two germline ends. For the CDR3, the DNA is TGTGCCAGCAGCGTAGAACACAGCGCTTCGTTCGGGCAGTACTTC. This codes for CASSVEHSASFGQYF. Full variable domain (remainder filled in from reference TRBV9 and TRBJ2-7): DSGVTQTPKHLITATGQRVTLRCSPRSGDLSVYWYQQSLDQGLQFLIQYYNGEERAKGNILERFSAQQFPDLHSELNLSSLELGDSALYFCASSVEHSASFGQYFGPGTRLTVT.

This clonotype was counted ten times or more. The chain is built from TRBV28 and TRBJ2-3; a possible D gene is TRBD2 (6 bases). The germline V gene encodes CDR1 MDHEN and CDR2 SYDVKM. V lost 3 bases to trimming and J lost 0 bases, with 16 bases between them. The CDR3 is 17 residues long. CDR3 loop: CASSFRLVTLSTDTQYF. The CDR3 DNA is TGTGCCAGCAGTTTTAGACTAGTGACACTTAGCACAGATACGCAGTATTTT. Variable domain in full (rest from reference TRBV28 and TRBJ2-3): DVKVTQSSRYLVKRTGEKVFLECVQDMDHENMFWYRQDPGLGLRLIYFSYDVKMKEKGDIPEGYSVSREKKERFSLILESASTNQTSMYLCASSFRLVTLSTDTQYFGPGTRLTVL.

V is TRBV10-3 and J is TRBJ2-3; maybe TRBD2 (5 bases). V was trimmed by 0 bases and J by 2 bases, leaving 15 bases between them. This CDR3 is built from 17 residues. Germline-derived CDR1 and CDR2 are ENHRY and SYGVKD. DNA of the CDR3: TGTGCCATCAGTGAGTCGGTTCTAGCCCCCCCCACAGATACGCAGTATTTT. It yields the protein CAISESVLAPPTDTQYF.

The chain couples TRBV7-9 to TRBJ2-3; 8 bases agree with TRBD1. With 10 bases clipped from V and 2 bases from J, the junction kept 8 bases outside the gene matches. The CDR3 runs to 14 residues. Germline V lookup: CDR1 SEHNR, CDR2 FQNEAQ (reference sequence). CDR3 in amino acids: CANSGTGDTDTQYF. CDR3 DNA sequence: TGTGCCAACTCCGGGACAGGAGACACAGATACGCAGTATTTT.